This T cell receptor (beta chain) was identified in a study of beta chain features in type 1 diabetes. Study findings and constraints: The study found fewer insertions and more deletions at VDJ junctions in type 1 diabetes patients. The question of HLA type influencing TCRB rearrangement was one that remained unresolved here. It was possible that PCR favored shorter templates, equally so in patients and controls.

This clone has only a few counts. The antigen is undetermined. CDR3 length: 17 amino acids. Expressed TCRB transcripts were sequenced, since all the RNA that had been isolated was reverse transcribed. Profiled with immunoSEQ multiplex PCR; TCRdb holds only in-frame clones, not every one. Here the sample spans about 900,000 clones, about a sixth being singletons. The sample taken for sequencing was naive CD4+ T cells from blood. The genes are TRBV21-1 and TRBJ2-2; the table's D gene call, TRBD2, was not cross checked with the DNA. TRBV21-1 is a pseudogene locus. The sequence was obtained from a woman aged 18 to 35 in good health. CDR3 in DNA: TGTGCCAGCAGCATGGGCCTCTTTTTGAGGGACACCGGGGAGCTGTTTTTT. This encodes CASSMGLFLRDTGELFF.